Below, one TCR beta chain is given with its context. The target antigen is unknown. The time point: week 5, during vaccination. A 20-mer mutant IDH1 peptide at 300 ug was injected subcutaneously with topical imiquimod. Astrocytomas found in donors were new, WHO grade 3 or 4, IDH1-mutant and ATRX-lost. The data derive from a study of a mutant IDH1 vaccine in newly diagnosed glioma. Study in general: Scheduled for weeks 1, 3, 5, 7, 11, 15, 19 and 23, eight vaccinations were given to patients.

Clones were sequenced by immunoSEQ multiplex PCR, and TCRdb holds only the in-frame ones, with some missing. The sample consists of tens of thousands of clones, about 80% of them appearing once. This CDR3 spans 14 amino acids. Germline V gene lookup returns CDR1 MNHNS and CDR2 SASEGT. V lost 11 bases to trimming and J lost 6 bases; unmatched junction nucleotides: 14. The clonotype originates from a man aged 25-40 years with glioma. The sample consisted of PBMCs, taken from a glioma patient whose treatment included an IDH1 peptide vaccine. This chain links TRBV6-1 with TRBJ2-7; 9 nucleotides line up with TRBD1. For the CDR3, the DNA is TGTGCCTTACGGGCACAGGGGGCTTCCGCCGAGCAGTACTTC. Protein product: CALRAQGASAEQYF.